The source of this T cell receptor beta chain is a study of OX40 agonist ivuxolimab in advanced cancers. CDR3 length: 14 amino acids. V was pared by 5 bases and J by 6 bases, with 14 bases between. The germline V gene encodes CDR1 MDHEN and CDR2 SYDVKM. Measured with immunoSEQ multiplex PCR; TCRdb has only the in-frame clones, and not every one. The sample lists roughly 56,000 clones; about 84% were seen once. Only one count was recorded for this clone. This clonotype was obtained from an adult with an advanced solid tumor such as melanoma, head and neck, liver or kidney cancer. This specimen consisted of CD4+ or CD8+ T cells sorted from blood, obtained in a trial of the OX40 agonist ivuxolimab. V is TRBV28 and J is TRBJ1-5, with D perhaps matching TRBD1 (6 bases). Here the CDR3 DNA reads TGTGCCAGCAGTAACGGGGGGCAAGGTCAGCCCCAGCATTTT. Its translation: CASSNGGQGQPQHF.